The 16 T cell receptor beta chains below come from one sample, sequenced in a study of cytomegalovirus exposure and HLA in healthy donors. It was with 60 Vbeta and 13 Jbeta primers that the PCR ran. Sequencing was performed with immunoSEQ multiplex PCR; in TCRdb, only in-frame clones are kept and a portion is missing. The repertoire holds 150,000 or so clones, with roughly 80% as singletons. Material for sequencing was PBMCs. These receptors were obtained from a man under 40 in good health and CMV-seronegative.

The J gene is TRBJ2-3, the V gene TRBV19; a weak D match, TRBD2 (5 bases). The CDR3 extends over 15 amino acids. V gave up 3 bases and J gave up 0 bases, with 10 bases separating them. From germline, CDR1 is LNHDA and CDR2 SQIVND (reference sequence). The CDR3 here is CASSIVSGSTDTQYF. The CDR3 DNA sequence: TGTGCCAGTAGTATTGTGTCGGGGAGCACAGATACGCAGTATTTT.

CDR3 in amino acids: CAGQWGPQPQHF. CDR3 nucleotide sequence: TGCGCCGGGCAGTGGGGGCCTCAGCCCCAGCATTTT. The V and J genes are TRBV4-3 and TRBJ1-5; perhaps TRBD1 as D (6 bases). Deletions cut 11 bases from V and 6 bases from J, with 14 bases between. Germline V lookup: CDR1 LGHNA, CDR2 YSLEER. CDR3 length: 12 residues.

This chain uses TRBV4-1 with TRBJ2-1, with TRBD2 matching 11 bases. Trimming took 5 bases from V and 2 from J; bases not matched to a gene: 20. The CDR3 consists of 21 residues. CDR1 is MGHRA, CDR2 YSYEKL, per germline. The CDR3 spells CASSRIATGTSGGGPYNEQFF. The DNA for the CDR3 is TGCGCCAGCAGCAGAATCGCGACCGGGACTAGCGGAGGGGGACCCTACAATGAGCAGTTCTTC.

This clone was observed a few times. The chain joins TRBV7-8 to TRBJ2-7, with D tentatively TRBD1 (5 bases). V lost 6 bases, J lost 7 bases, and 16 bases lay in between. This CDR3 is built from 13 residues. The germline V gene has CDR1 SGHVS and CDR2 FQNEAQ. CDR3 coding DNA: TGTGCCAGCAGTTCACAGGAGAATGGAGAGCAGTACTTC. It specifies CASSSQENGEQYF.

The chain links TRBV6-4 to TRBJ2-7, with D possibly matching TRBD1 (6 bases). CDR3 length equals 15 residues. Germline V gives CDR1 MRHNA, CDR2 SNTAGT. Trimming pared 7 bases from V and 2 bases from J, leaving 18 bases between. CDR3 region: CASTDQGQLPYEQYF. The CDR3 DNA sequence: TGTGCCAGCACCGACCAAGGACAGCTACCCTACGAGCAGTACTTC.

The table lists this clone with a count of one. The chain employs TRBV29-1 and TRBJ1-4; D might be TRBD1 (6 bases). V lost 4 bases and J lost 8, with 11 bases in between. Germline loops: CDR1 SQVTM, CDR2 ANQGSEA. The length of the CDR3 is 12 residues. The CDR3 loop reads CSVGRGGEKLFF. CDR3 nucleotide sequence: TGCAGCGTTGGCAGGGGAGGGGAAAAACTGTTTTTT.

The V and J genes are TRBV18 and TRBJ1-6, with D maybe TRBD1 (5 bases). Germline-derived CDR1 and CDR2 are KGHSH and LQKENI. The V end lost 3 bases, the J end lost 13 bases, and 22 bases lay between the germline ends. The CDR3 consists of 16 residues. The CDR3 nucleotides are TGTGCCAGCTCACCCCCGGGCGGGGGAGGCCAGTCCCCCCTCCACTTT. Translating gives CASSPPGGGGQSPLHF.

The chain is built from TRBV2 and TRBJ2-7; no reliable D call. The CDR3 contains 16 residues. Germline V gene lookup returns CDR1 SNHLY and CDR2 FYNNEI. Trimming took off 1 base at V and 3 bases at J, with 16 bases between the two ends. As DNA, the CDR3 is TGTGCCAGCAGTGAAGGTCGAGGCGCCTACTACTACGAGCAGTACTTC. Its protein product is CASSEGRGAYYYEQYF.

This clone was counted only a few times. The V call is TRBV6-5, the J call TRBJ2-2; 7 nucleotides match TRBD2. The CDR3 has 12 residues. Germline loops: CDR1 MNHEY, CDR2 SVGAGI. Germline trimming cut 6 bases from V and 5 bases from J; bases unmatched to any gene: 0. CDR3 coding DNA: TGTGCCAGCAGGCGGGGGACCGGGGAGCTGTTTTTT. This codes for CASRRGTGELFF.

The chain is built from TRBV27 and TRBJ2-1; D possibly corresponds to TRBD2 (6 bases). The ends were cut back, 1 base at V and 5 bases at J, with 15 bases in the middle. The length of the CDR3 is 16 residues. CDR1 and CDR2 (germline): MNHEY, SMNVEV (reference sequence). The DNA for the CDR3 is TGTGCCAGCAGTTTATGGGGGGTGGCCACTAACAATGAGCAGTTCTTC. Protein sequence: CASSLWGVATNNEQFF.

The V and J genes are TRBV4-1 and TRBJ2-6, with D possibly being TRBD1 (5 bases). From germline, CDR1 is MGHRA and CDR2 YSYEKL. V dropped 3 bases and J dropped 4 bases, with 25 bases sitting between them. There are 20 residues in the CDR3. DNA for the CDR3: TGCGCCAGCAGCCATCCATCTGCAGGGTCAATGGATCGCGGGGCCAACGTCCTGACTTTC. It encodes CASSHPSAGSMDRGANVLTF.

This clone was recorded once. The chain links TRBV7-3 to TRBJ1-5; no clear D gene. V lost 3 bases and J 4 bases, leaving 7 bases between the germline ends. CDR3 length equals 13 residues. The V gene's germline CDR1 is SGHTA and CDR2 FQGTGA. CDR3 in DNA: TGTGCCAGCAGCTTTAGTGCGAATCAGCCCCAGCATTTT. It translates to CASSFSANQPQHF.

This clone was found a few times. The chain joins TRBV4-1 to TRBJ2-1; TRBD2 matches 9 bases. CDR3 length equals 17 residues. Trimming at V came to 1 base and at J to 0 bases, leaving 4 bases not matched to a gene. The germline V gene has CDR1 MGHRA and CDR2 YSYEKL. For the CDR3, the DNA is TGCGCCAGCAGCCAAGGACTAGCGGTGAGCTCCTACAATGAGCAGTTCTTC. Translation gives CASSQGLAVSSYNEQFF.

The genes are TRBV6-6 and TRBJ2-7, with 14 positions matching TRBD2. The length of the CDR3 is 16 residues. Unmatched junction bases numbered 6, after V lost 5 bases and J lost 3 bases. Germline assignment: CDR1 MNHNY and CDR2 SVGAGI (reference sequence). The CDR3 here is CASSKHGTSGSYEQYF. The CDR3 coding sequence is TGTGCCAGCAGTAAACACGGGACTAGCGGGAGCTACGAGCAGTACTTC.

The rearrangement links TRBV6-4 to TRBJ1-5; weak D call: TRBD1 (6 bases). This CDR3 is built from 15 residues. Germline V CDR1 and CDR2: MRHNA, SNTAGT. V lost 3 bases and J 3 bases, leaving 12 bases between the germline ends. The CDR3 DNA reads TGTGCCAGCAGTGAGACAGGTAGGCCCAATCAGCCCCAGCATTTT. Protein product: CASSETGRPNQPQHF.

The V call is TRBV7-6, the J call TRBJ2-5; TRBD1 aligns across 7 bases. This CDR3 has 15 residues. The germline V gene encodes CDR1 SGHVS and CDR2 FNYEAQ. V trimming: 5 bases; J trimming: 1 base; junction bases outside the gene matches: 7. CDR3 sequence: CASSIRQGPQETQYF. The CDR3 DNA sequence: TGTGCCAGCAGCATACGACAGGGCCCCCAAGAGACCCAGTACTTC.